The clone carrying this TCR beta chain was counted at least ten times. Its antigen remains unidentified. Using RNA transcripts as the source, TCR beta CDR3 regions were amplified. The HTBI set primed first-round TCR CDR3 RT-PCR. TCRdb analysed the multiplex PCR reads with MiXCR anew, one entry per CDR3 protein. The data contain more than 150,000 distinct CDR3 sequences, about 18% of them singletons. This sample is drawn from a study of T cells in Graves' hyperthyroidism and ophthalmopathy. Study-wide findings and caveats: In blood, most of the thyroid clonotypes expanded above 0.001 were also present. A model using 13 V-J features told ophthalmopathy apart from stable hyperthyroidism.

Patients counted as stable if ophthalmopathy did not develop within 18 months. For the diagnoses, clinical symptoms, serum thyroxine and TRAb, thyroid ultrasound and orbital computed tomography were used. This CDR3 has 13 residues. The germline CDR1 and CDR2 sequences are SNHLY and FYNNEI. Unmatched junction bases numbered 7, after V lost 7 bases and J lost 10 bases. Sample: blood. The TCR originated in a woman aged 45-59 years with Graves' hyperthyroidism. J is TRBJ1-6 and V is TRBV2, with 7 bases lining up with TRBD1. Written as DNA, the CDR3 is TGTGCCAGCATTTGGCAGGGGGAATCACCCCTCCACTTT. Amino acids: CASIWQGESPLHF.